This T cell receptor beta chain emerged from a study of blood T cell repertoires in COVID-19. Original processing notes: The authors estimated nucleated cell counts from reference gene primer amplification. Using immunoSEQ multiplex PCR, the repertoire was profiled, and TCRdb retains in-frame clones only, with some absent. V, J and clone size are taken as reported in that table, and D and trimming were inferred from the DNA itself. The sample consists of roughly 230,000 clones, about 86% of them appearing once. Adults between roughly 18 and 90 years of age took part from about two dozen US areas. Clinical histories supplied by participants themselves formed the basis of cohort assignment. Each recovered donor of Cohort 3 presented with two negative PCRs, clearance, or symptom resolution. Unmatched junction bases numbered 15, after V lost 0 bases and J lost 1 base. The germline V gene encodes CDR1 KGHDR and CDR2 SFDVKD. The CDR3 is 23 amino acids.

This chain links TRBV24-1 with TRBJ2-2, with TRBD2 identical over 14 bases. The sequenced sample consisted of PBMCs or T cells enriched from blood (not recorded which). This TCR came from a man aged 50 to 60 who had recovered from COVID-19. The CDR3 reads CATSDLRHTGTSGSALNTGELFF. The CDR3 DNA reads as TGTGCCACCAGTGATTTGAGGCATACAGGGACTAGCGGGAGCGCCTTGAACACCGGGGAGCTGTTTTTT.